What follows are 22 T cell receptor beta chains derived from one specimen sequenced in a study of read filtering for tumor transcriptome and immune sequencing. This library used around 400 ng RNA and molecular barcoded adaptors spanning alpha/delta and beta/gamma chains. One entry per CDR3 protein, called by TCRdb with MiXCR from the reads. This sample has 75,000 to 95,000 distinct CDR3 sequences, with roughly 21% found just once. Sample: a population of CD138-negative cells sorted from bone marrow. Source of these receptors: a donor older than 35 with multiple myeloma.

The chain links TRBV7-8 to TRBJ2-3; D perhaps matches TRBD2 (5 bases). CDR3 size: 17 residues. Germline CDR1 reads SGHVS; CDR2 reads FQNEAQ. V was trimmed by 5 bases and J by 5 bases, leaving 23 bases between them. DNA of the CDR3: TGTGCCAGCAGCCCTATACCCTATCAACAGCGGCTAGATACGCAGTATTTT. Translated, it gives CASSPIPYQQRLDTQYF.

This clonotype was recorded many times. The V call is TRBV29-1, the J call TRBJ1-4; D remains ambiguous. This CDR3 is built from 12 residues. CDR1 is SQVTM, CDR2 ANQGSEA, per germline. The ends were cut back, 1 base at V and 8 bases at J, with 8 bases in the middle. The DNA for the CDR3 is TGCAGCGTTGAAGGAGCGCGCGAAAAACTGTTTTTT. This codes for CSVEGAREKLFF.

This clonotype was seen at least ten times. The chain is built from TRBV5-1 and TRBJ2-2, with 9 bases fitting TRBD1. The junction had 3 bases not matched to a gene; V was cut back by 2 bases and J by 1 base. This CDR3 is 16 amino acids long. Germline lookup yields CDR1 SGHRS and CDR2 YFSETQ. The CDR3 region has the DNA TGCGCCAGCAGCTTTGAGGGACAGGGGAACACCGGGGAGCTGTTTTTT. It specifies CASSFEGQGNTGELFF.

This clonotype has only one observation. One end of the junction is discordant with germline, which a read error may explain. The rearrangement uses TRBV6-1 and TRBJ1-1, with D hard to call. CDR1 and CDR2 (germline): MNHNS, SASEGT. The CDR3 is 12 amino acids. The CDR3 DNA is TGTGCCAGCAAACGACTGAACACTGAAGCTAACTTT. This gives the protein CASKRLNTEANF.

This clonotype has a handful of counts. CDR3 sequence reads: CASSSQGNQPQHF. For the CDR3, the DNA is TGTGCCAGCAGCTCTCAGGGGAATCAGCCCCAGCATTTT. This chain connects TRBV11-2 to TRBJ1-5; D is possibly TRBD1 (6 bases). The CDR3 runs 13 residues. The germline gives CDR1 SGHAT, CDR2 FQNNGV. V lost 4 bases to trimming and J lost 4 bases, with 8 bases between them. Variable domain in full (rest from reference TRBV11-2 and TRBJ1-5): EAGVAQSPRYKIIEKRQSVAFWCNPISGHATLYWYQQILGQGPKLLIQFQNNGVVDDSQLPKDRFSAERLKGVDSTLKIQPAKLEDSAVYLCASSSQGNQPQHFGDGTRLSIL.

A word on this clonotype: A much larger clone lies one base from this, so it may be a read error. J is TRBJ1-1 and V is TRBV27, with unresolved D. Germline CDR1 and CDR2: MNHEY and SMNVEV (reference sequence). The CDR3 loop spans 11 amino acids. This chain's CDR3 is CANSKNTEAFF. Written as DNA, the CDR3 is TGTGCCAACAGTAAGAACACTGAAGCTTTCTTT.

This clonotype was found many times. This chain joins TRBV28 and TRBJ2-6; D uncertain. Germline V lookup: CDR1 MDHEN, CDR2 SYDVKM. The CDR3 has 16 amino acids. V was pared by 5 bases and J by 0 bases, with 11 bases between. In DNA form, the CDR3 reads TGTGCCAGCAGTGAAGGATCAGCCTCTGGGGCCAACGTCCTGACTTTC. This gives the protein CASSEGSASGANVLTF.

This clonotype was counted only a few times. The DNA for the CDR3 is TGCAGTGCGCCTAGGGCGGGGTACGAAAAACTGTTTTTT. This translates into CSAPRAGYEKLFF. This rearrangement joins TRBV20-1 to TRBJ1-4; D is unresolved. V was shortened by 6 bases and J by 8 bases, with 16 bases between the two germline ends. The CDR3 is 13 residues long. Germline CDR1 is DFQATT and CDR2 is SNEGSKA (reference sequence).

In its sample, this clonotype was seen many times. The rearrangement joins TRBV7-3 to TRBJ1-1; D is uncertain. This CDR3 is 13 amino acids long. Trimming left V 2 bases short and J 4 bases short, with 8 bases between. CDR1 and CDR2 (germline): SGHTA, FQGTGA. DNA of the CDR3: TGTGCCAGCAGCTTAGGCGGAGGCACTGAAGCTTTCTTT. Amino acid sequence: CASSLGGGTEAFF.

This clonotype was recorded many times. The DNA of the CDR3 is TGTGCCAGCAGCCGTCTTCTAGCGAACCAAGAGACCCAGTACTTC. It translates to CASSRLLANQETQYF. J is TRBJ2-5 and V is TRBV11-2, with D possibly being TRBD2 (6 bases). The CDR3 has 15 residues. The V gene's germline CDR1 is SGHAT and CDR2 FQNNGV. The V and J ends lost 5 bases and 0 bases respectively, with 13 bases between them.

As to this clonotype: A single base is all that separates this from a far larger clone, so a read error is likely. This sequence joins TRBV11-3 and TRBJ2-1; D tentatively fits TRBD1 or TRBD2 (5 bases each). The CDR3 loop spans 13 amino acids. Trimming took 1 base from V and 8 from J, leaving 9 bases between them. Germline V gene lookup returns CDR1 SGHNT and CDR2 YENEEA. DNA of the CDR3: TGTGCCAGCAGCTTAGCGGGGCACCATGAGCAGTTCTTC. This gives the protein CASSLAGHHEQFF.

Ten or more counts support this clonotype. The chain uses TRBV6-6 and TRBJ2-2; 7 nucleotides agree with TRBD2. The CDR3 covers 15 residues. V shed 7 bases and J 0 bases; nucleotides not matched to a gene: 5. Germline assignment: CDR1 MNHNY and CDR2 SVGAGI (reference sequence). The CDR3 protein is CASTTGTTNTGELFF. The CDR3 bases are TGTGCCAGCACGACCGGGACTACGAACACCGGGGAGCTGTTTTTT.

This clonotype occurred many times. The V call is TRBV2, the J call TRBJ1-1; 7 bases map to TRBD1. Germline CDR1 and CDR2: SNHLY and FYNNEI. V shed 6 bases, J shed 4 bases, and the junction held 8 bases outside the gene matches. The CDR3 contains 14 residues. In DNA form, the CDR3 reads TGTGCCAGCAGACCCACGACAGGGAGCACTGAAGCTTTCTTT. Protein: CASRPTTGSTEAFF.

This clonotype has only a few counts. The rearrangement joins TRBV11-2 to TRBJ2-3; D possibly corresponds to TRBD1 (7 bases). The ends were cut back, 6 bases at V and 2 bases at J, with 21 bases in the middle. There are 17 residues in the CDR3. CDR1 and CDR2 (germline): SGHAT, FQNNGV. DNA for the CDR3: TGTGCCAGCAGTTCACACAGGGGACTCGAGTACACAGATACGCAGTATTTT. This translates into CASSSHRGLEYTDTQYF.

This clonotype was found many times. The chain employs TRBV5-8 and TRBJ2-1; D may be TRBD1 or TRBD2 (5 bases each). Trimming took 0 bases from V and 3 from J, leaving 13 bases between them. The length of the CDR3 is 16 residues. Germline V gene data show CDR1 as SGHTS and CDR2 as YDEGEE. CDR3 region: CASSLGEGMGYNEQFF. The CDR3 region has the DNA TGTGCCAGCAGCTTGGGCGAGGGGATGGGCTACAATGAGCAGTTCTTC.

The chain is built from TRBV19 and TRBJ2-1; weak D call: TRBD2 (5 bases). V was cut by 2 bases and J by 0 bases, with 8 bases left in between. Germline CDR1 and CDR2: LNHDA and SQIVND (reference sequence). The length of the CDR3 is 15 residues. The CDR3 sequence: CASSISSVSYNEQFF. The CDR3 DNA is TGTGCCAGTAGTATAAGTAGCGTCTCCTACAATGAGCAGTTCTTC.

This clonotype was counted ten times or more. The chain links TRBV29-1 to TRBJ2-5; D is possibly TRBD2 (6 bases). Germline V gene sequence: CDR1 SQVTM, CDR2 ANQGSEA. CDR3 size: 14 residues. Trimming cost V 4 bases and J 1 base, with 13 bases left between them. DNA for the CDR3: TGCAGCGTTGGACGAGGGACTTTCCAAGAGACCCAGTACTTC. Residues: CSVGRGTFQETQYF.

This clonotype was detected many times. The CDR3 is CASSYSGTSPNNEQFF. The CDR3 bases are TGTGCCAGCAGTTACTCGGGGACTAGCCCCAACAATGAGCAGTTCTTC. The chain links TRBV6-5 to TRBJ2-1, with 9 positions matching TRBD2. The germline V gene has CDR1 MNHEY and CDR2 SVGAGI. The CDR3 has 16 residues. Trimming at V came to 0 bases and at J to 5 bases, leaving 5 bases not matched to a gene.

As regards this clonotype: It may be a read error: a sequence one base away is much more abundant. V and J are TRBV6-5 and TRBJ2-3; D is possibly TRBD2 (7 bases). CDR3 size: 16 residues. In germline, CDR1 is MNHEY, CDR2 SVGAGI. CDR3 bases: TGTGCCTGCAGTTACGGGGGGCAGGGAAACACAGATACGCAGTATTTT. Translation gives CACSYGGQGNTDTQYF.

This clonotype showed up many times. V gene TRBV5-1 combines with J gene TRBJ1-1; the D gene is possibly TRBD1 (6 bases). V was shortened by 4 bases and J by 3 bases, with 13 bases between the two germline ends. This CDR3 has 14 residues. Per germline, CDR1 SGHRS and CDR2 YFSETQ. CDR3 sequence: CASSTAGAHTEAFF. The CDR3 DNA sequence: TGCGCCAGCAGCACGGCGGGGGCTCACACTGAAGCTTTCTTT.

At least ten counts were recorded for this clonotype. This sequence joins TRBV5-6 and TRBJ2-1, with 11 bases lining up with TRBD2. Trimming at V came to 2 bases and at J to 1 base, leaving 2 bases not matched to a gene. There are 16 residues in the CDR3. The germline gives CDR1 SGHDT, CDR2 YYEEEE. CDR3 protein: CASSFLAGGSYNEQFF. The CDR3, as DNA: TGTGCCAGCAGCTTCCTAGCGGGGGGATCCTACAATGAGCAGTTCTTC.

The J gene is TRBJ2-4, the V gene TRBV20-1, with 9 positions matching TRBD1. Looked up from germline, CDR1 is DFQATT and CDR2 is SNEGSKA (reference sequence). CDR3 length: 13 amino acids. V dropped 8 bases and J dropped 7; count of bases not matched to a gene: 9. For the CDR3, the DNA is TGCAGTTCAGCCGGGACAGGGCACAACATTCAGTACTTC. The encoded protein is CSSAGTGHNIQYF.